Below are 26 T cell receptor beta chains sequenced from a single sample in a study of blood T cells in healthy people across ages. With a J-beta primer mix and a sample-barcoded 5' primer, a second PCR ran roughly 6 to 11 cycles. Each CDR3 protein is one row after TCRdb ran MiXCR on the 5' RACE reads. This table holds about 780,000 distinct CDR3 sequences, roughly 46% found once. The sequenced material came from blood. The receptor set was obtained from an elderly man in good health.

This clonotype was detected once. This rearrangement joins TRBV4-1 to TRBJ2-2; 7 bases map to TRBD1. The length of the CDR3 is 17 residues. V lost 0 bases to trimming and J lost 0 bases; unmatched junction nucleotides: 4. Germline V CDR1 and CDR2: MGHRA, YSYEKL. The CDR3 bases are TGCGCCAGCAGCCAAGATCTCGGACAGGCGAACACCGGGGAGCTGTTTTTT. Amino acids: CASSQDLGQANTGELFF.

This clonotype appeared many times. The chain combines TRBV7-6 with TRBJ2-5; perhaps TRBD2 as D (5 bases). V was shortened by 1 base and J by 5 bases, with 23 bases between the two germline ends. The CDR3 totals 18 residues. The germline gives CDR1 SGHVS, CDR2 FNYEAQ. CDR3 DNA sequence: TGTGCCAGCAGCTTAGGACCCGGAGGTGATAAGCCGAGGGAGACCCAGTACTTC. This sequence encodes CASSLGPGGDKPRETQYF. The whole variable domain, filled in from reference TRBV7-6 and TRBJ2-5, reads GAGVSQSPRYKVTKRGQDVALRCDPISGHVSLYWYRQALGQGPEFLTYFNYEAQQDKSGLPNDRFSAERPEGSISTLTIQRTEQRDSAMYRCASSLGPGGDKPRETQYFGPGTRLLVL.

V gene TRBV20-1 combines with J gene TRBJ2-3, with 7 nucleotides matching TRBD1. The CDR3 has 15 residues. The germline V gene has CDR1 DFQATT and CDR2 SNEGSKA (reference sequence). Unmatched junction bases numbered 7, after V lost 0 bases and J lost 4 bases. The CDR3 coding sequence is TGCAGTGCTAGAGATCCGACAGGGAGCGCAGATACGCAGTATTTT. It encodes CSARDPTGSADTQYF.

This chain joins TRBV24-1 and TRBJ2-5, with 9 positions matching TRBD1. The tail of the sequence fits TRBJ2-4 better, so the J call may be wrong. The germline gives CDR1 KGHDR, CDR2 SFDVKD. This CDR3 has 13 amino acids. CDR3 sequence (DNA): TGTGCCACGGACCACAGGGGGCTGGACATTCAGTACTTC. It specifies CATDHRGLDIQYF.

This clonotype appeared a few times. The rearrangement uses TRBV4-3 and TRBJ2-7; D is perhaps TRBD1 (6 bases). This CDR3 is 15 amino acids long. Trimming stripped 2 bases from V and 5 bases from J, with 16 bases between. The germline V gene encodes CDR1 LGHNA and CDR2 YSLEER. The CDR3 spells CASSQIVGGFNEQYF. The CDR3 bases are TGCGCCAGCAGCCAAATCGTAGGGGGTTTTAACGAGCAGTACTTC.

The chain combines TRBV6-2 or TRBV6-3 with TRBJ1-1; tentatively, D is TRBD1 (5 bases). Germline CDR1 reads MNHEY; CDR2 reads SVGEGT. Trimming cost V 2 bases and J 2 bases, with 12 bases left between them. The CDR3 is 15 amino acids. The CDR3 here is CASSYGGSENTEAFF. CDR3 nucleotide sequence: TGTGCCAGCAGTTACGGGGGGTCTGAAAACACTGAAGCTTTCTTT.

This clonotype has just a few counts. This rearrangement joins TRBV4-3 to TRBJ2-7, with D perhaps matching TRBD2 (5 bases). CDR1 is LGHNA and CDR2 is YSLEER in the germline V gene. This CDR3 contains 15 residues. V was clipped by 4 bases and J by 4 bases, with 17 bases between them. CDR3 sequence (DNA): TGCGCCAGCAGCCCTCAAGACGGGGAAGGGTACGAGCAGTACTTC. It is translated as CASSPQDGEGYEQYF.

About this clonotype itself: Likely a read error: the CDR3 ends without its conserved phenylalanine or tryptophan. The gene calls are TRBV12-3 or TRBV12-4 and TRBJ2-7; 10 nucleotides align to TRBD1. The CDR3 is made up of 13 amino acids. V dropped 8 bases and J dropped 4; count of bases not matched to a gene: 5. CDR3 region: CASLGTGAYEQYL. The CDR3 region has the DNA TGTGCCAGCCTTGGGACAGGGGCTTACGAGCAGTACTTA.

The J gene is TRBJ2-7, the V gene TRBV11-1; weak D call: TRBD2 (6 bases). The CDR3 is 12 residues long. V was cut by 3 bases and J by 9 bases, with 12 bases left in between. Germline assignment: CDR1 SGHAT and CDR2 FQDESV (reference sequence). CDR3 DNA sequence: TGTGCCAGCAGCTTGGCGGGGATAGGGCAGTACTTC. Protein: CASSLAGIGQYF.

Many counts were recorded for this clonotype. CDR3 amino acids: CSAREYSVSYEQYF. The CDR3 nucleotides read TGCAGTGCTAGAGAGTACAGCGTCTCCTACGAGCAGTACTTC. This rearrangement joins TRBV20-1 to TRBJ2-7; no clear D. V was shortened by 0 bases and J by 0 bases, with 9 bases between the two germline ends. This CDR3 is 14 amino acids long. Germline V gives CDR1 DFQATT, CDR2 SNEGSKA (reference sequence).

This clonotype occurred many times. This rearrangement joins TRBV29-1 to TRBJ2-7; D is possibly TRBD1 (6 bases). CDR1 is SQVTM, CDR2 ANQGSEA, per germline. V was clipped by 4 bases and J by 0 bases, with 7 bases between them. This CDR3 comprises 12 residues. Written as DNA, the CDR3 is TGCAGCGTTGGGACAGACTCCTACGAGCAGTACTTC. Translated, it gives CSVGTDSYEQYF.

To note about this clonotype: Germline is not matched at one junction end, which may reflect a read error. V and J are TRBV27 and TRBJ2-1, with TRBD2 as a possible D gene (6 bases). The CDR3 is 16 residues long. Germline lookup yields CDR1 MNHEY and CDR2 SMNVEV (reference sequence). The CDR3 is CASSSPGAGSYNGQFF. The CDR3 bases are TGTGCCAGCAGTTCCCCCGGTGCGGGGTCCTACAATGGGCAGTTCTTC.

The chain has TRBV28 and TRBJ2-1; 8 bases fit TRBD1. CDR1 and CDR2 from the germline V gene are MDHEN and SYDVKM. V was clipped by 6 bases and J by 7 bases; unmatched bases: 5. CDR3 size: 13 residues. This chain's CDR3 is CASRAGTGNEQFF. The DNA for the CDR3 is TGTGCCAGCAGAGCCGGGACAGGTAATGAGCAGTTCTTC. Drawing the rest from reference TRBV28 and TRBJ2-1, the complete variable domain is DVKVTQSSRYLVKRTGEKVFLECVQDMDHENMFWYRQDPGLGLRLIYFSYDVKMKEKGDIPEGYSVSREKKERFSLILESASTNQTSMYLCASRAGTGNEQFFGPGTRLTVL.

The V call is TRBV13, the J call TRBJ2-1; D remains ambiguous. The DNA matches TRBJ2-7 better at its end, which makes the J call doubtful. Germline V gene lookup returns CDR1 PRHDT and CDR2 FYEKMQ (reference sequence). This CDR3 has 14 residues. The CDR3 DNA is TGTGCCAGCAGCGAGTCCCACTCCTACAATGAGCAGTACTTC. Translated, it gives CASSESHSYNEQYF.

The chain links TRBV29-1 to TRBJ1-1, with D possibly matching TRBD1 (6 bases). The CDR3 has 12 residues. V lost 6 bases, J lost 6 bases, and 14 bases lay in between. Germline CDR1 SQVTM, CDR2 ANQGSEA. CDR3 bases: TGCAGCGTGGACAGAGGGGGGTCTGAAGCTTTCTTT. Protein product: CSVDRGGSEAFF.

This clonotype appeared once. This chain uses TRBV5-1 with TRBJ2-1; TRBD1 might be the D (6 bases). Germline lookup yields CDR1 SGHRS and CDR2 YFSETQ. V lost 4 bases and J lost 8, with 13 bases in between. The length of the CDR3 is 13 residues. The CDR3: CASSIYRVDEQFF. The CDR3 DNA reads as TGCGCCAGCAGCATTTACAGGGTCGATGAGCAGTTCTTC. The full variable domain, completed using reference TRBV5-1 and TRBJ2-1, is KAGVTQTPRYLIKTRGQQVTLSCSPISGHRSVSWYQQTPGQGLQFLFEYFSETQRNKGNFPGRFSGRQFSNSRSEMNVSTLELGDSALYLCASSIYRVDEQFFGPGTRLTVL.

This chain joins TRBV11-3 and TRBJ2-7, with 8 nucleotides matching TRBD2. After removal of 4 bases from V and 3 bases from J, the junction contained 8 bases not matched to a gene. The CDR3 runs 15 residues. Per germline, CDR1 SGHNT and CDR2 YENEEA. CDR3 coding DNA: TGTGCCAGCAGCTCCCCCGGGACTAGGAACTACGAGCAGTACTTC. This encodes CASSSPGTRNYEQYF.

This rearrangement joins TRBV10-3 to TRBJ2-5; D is ambiguous. Germline-derived CDR1 and CDR2 are ENHRY and SYGVKD. With 3 bases removed from V and 4 bases from J, the gap between germline ends came to 9 bases. CDR3 length: 13 amino acids. For the CDR3, the DNA is TGTGCCATCAGTGACGGCAGTTCAGAGACCCAGTACTTC. It codes for CAISDGSSETQYF.

The V call is TRBV5-1, the J call TRBJ2-1; TRBD2 aligns across 13 bases. V lost 1 base to trimming and J lost 7 bases; unmatched junction nucleotides: 8. CDR3 size: 17 residues. CDR1 and CDR2 from the germline V gene are SGHRS and YFSETQ. The CDR3 coding sequence is TGCGCCAGCAGCTTGACCGGACTAGCGGGGGCTTATAATGAGCAGTTCTTC. This gives the protein CASSLTGLAGAYNEQFF.

This clonotype was seen a handful of times. This chain uses TRBV3-1 with TRBJ2-3; no definite D call. Germline CDR1 LGHDT, CDR2 YNNKEL (reference sequence). Trimming pared 0 bases from V and 0 bases from J, leaving 13 bases between. The CDR3 runs to 17 residues. In DNA, the CDR3 is TGTGCCAGCAGCCAAGAAACCGGAATTCCTAGCACAGATACGCAGTATTTT. Its protein is CASSQETGIPSTDTQYF.

The chain joins TRBV5-5 to TRBJ2-7, with D perhaps TRBD1 (8 bases). The CDR3 runs 15 residues. V lost 2 bases, J lost 2 bases, and 14 bases lay in between. Germline CDR1 is SGHKS and CDR2 is YYEKEE (reference sequence). CDR3 in amino acids: CASSFNRGGAYEQYF. In DNA form, the CDR3 reads TGTGCCAGCAGCTTTAACAGGGGGGGAGCCTACGAGCAGTACTTC.

This clonotype appeared a few times. The gene calls are TRBV5-6 and TRBJ2-7; D is perhaps TRBD1 (5 bases). Gene TRBJ2-5 matches the end of the DNA better, so the J call may be wrong. This CDR3 contains 15 residues. Germline CDR1 and CDR2: SGHDT and YYEEEE. DNA for the CDR3: TGTGCCAGCAGCTTGGTTGGGGCCTCCTGGGAGACCCAGTACTTC. Translated, it gives CASSLVGASWETQYF.

The rearrangement links TRBV20-1 to TRBJ2-4, with 8 nucleotides matching TRBD1. With the DNA end fitting TRBJ2-7 better, the J assignment may be wrong. Germline V gene data show CDR1 as DFQATT and CDR2 as SNEGSKA (reference sequence). This CDR3 region has 15 residues. The CDR3 sequence: CSANPLATGGSEQYF. In DNA, the CDR3 is TGCAGTGCGAACCCCCTCGCCACAGGGGGGTCCGAGCAGTACTTC.

This clonotype was seen a few times. The gene calls are TRBV10-3 and TRBJ2-3; the D call may be TRBD1 or TRBD2 (5 bases each). Per the germline V gene, CDR1 is ENHRY and CDR2 is SYGVKD. CDR3 length equals 11 residues. The V end was cut by 4 bases, the J end by 6 bases, with 5 bases between. CDR3 residues: CAISGGDTQYF. In DNA form, the CDR3 reads TGTGCCATCAGTGGGGGGGATACGCAGTATTTT.

This clonotype has a handful of counts. The rearrangement joins TRBV7-8 to TRBJ1-6, with a weak D call TRBD1 (6 bases). The CDR3 is 14 amino acids. The germline V gene encodes CDR1 SGHVS and CDR2 FQNEAQ. Trimming stripped 3 bases from V and 9 bases from J, with 12 bases between. CDR3 protein: CASSFNREGSPLHF. DNA of the CDR3: TGTGCCAGCAGCTTTAACAGGGAGGGTTCACCCCTCCACTTT.

As regards this clonotype: This may stem from a read error, because a much larger clone lies one nucleotide away. The chain combines TRBV28 with TRBJ2-7, with D possibly being TRBD2 (6 bases). Trimming stripped 3 bases from V and 5 bases from J, with 8 bases between. This CDR3 is 12 amino acids long. Germline CDR1 is MDHEN and CDR2 is SYDVKM. The CDR3 loop is CASSFWGDEQYF. DNA for the CDR3: TGTGCCAGCAGTTTCTGGGGGGACGAGCAGTACTTC. The variable domain in full, completed from reference TRBV28 and TRBJ2-7, reads DVKVTQSSRYLVKRTGEKVFLECVQDMDHENMFWYRQDPGLGLRLIYFSYDVKMKEKGDIPEGYSVSREKKERFSLILESASTNQTSMYLCASSFWGDEQYFGPGTRLTVT.